This T cell receptor (beta chain) was identified during a study of blood T cell repertoires in COVID-19. Study-level background: The origin of the acute and convalescent COVID-19 samples was the United States, Italy and Spain. Sources were T cells, B-cell-depleted T cells, or PBMCs; the material itself was cDNA or gDNA.

Sequencing used immunoSEQ multiplex PCR; TCRdb keeps in-frame clones, though not all of them. The data contain approximately 30,000 clones, roughly 80% of them singletons. The CDR3 has 12 amino acids. The V gene lost 3 bases and the J gene lost 7 bases, with 7 bases spanning the gap. In this sample, this clone turned up once. The origin of this receptor is a woman aged 55 to 70 with acute or convalescent COVID-19. What was sequenced was peripheral blood. The chain combines TRBV12-3 or TRBV12-4 with TRBJ1-5, with no clear D. CDR3: CASSFLGQPQHF. In DNA form, the CDR3 reads TGTGCCAGCAGTTTCTTGGGCCAGCCCCAGCATTTT.